This TCR beta chain comes out of a study of metastatic and nonmetastatic thyroid tumors. Background on the study: For malignant and benign thyroid patients, tumor or nodule tissue and blood were the sources whose repertoires were compared.

There were no patients who had received any treatment before thyroid surgery. Findings of the study overall: TCR beta diversity was reportedly significantly higher in malignant thyroid tumors than benign nodules, in blood and tumor.

TCRdb reanalyzed the PCR reads with MiXCR. The table includes roughly 20,000 clones, around a sixth detected once. In this sample, this clone turned up many times. Antigen: not known. The CDR3 contains 14 residues. V trimming: 1 base; J trimming: 5 bases; junction bases outside the gene matches: 3. Germline loops: CDR1 SGHDT, CDR2 YYEEEE. Sequences were obtained from blood. The genes are TRBV5-6 and TRBJ1-5; 7 positions match TRBD1. This clonotype was sampled from a male donor with papillary thyroid cancer or a benign thyroid nodule (not recorded which). Some clones in this sample may be carry-over from other donors' samples. DNA for the CDR3: TGTGCCAGCAGCTTGTTCCAGGGGGATCAGCCCCAGCATTTT. It specifies CASSLFQGDQPQHF.